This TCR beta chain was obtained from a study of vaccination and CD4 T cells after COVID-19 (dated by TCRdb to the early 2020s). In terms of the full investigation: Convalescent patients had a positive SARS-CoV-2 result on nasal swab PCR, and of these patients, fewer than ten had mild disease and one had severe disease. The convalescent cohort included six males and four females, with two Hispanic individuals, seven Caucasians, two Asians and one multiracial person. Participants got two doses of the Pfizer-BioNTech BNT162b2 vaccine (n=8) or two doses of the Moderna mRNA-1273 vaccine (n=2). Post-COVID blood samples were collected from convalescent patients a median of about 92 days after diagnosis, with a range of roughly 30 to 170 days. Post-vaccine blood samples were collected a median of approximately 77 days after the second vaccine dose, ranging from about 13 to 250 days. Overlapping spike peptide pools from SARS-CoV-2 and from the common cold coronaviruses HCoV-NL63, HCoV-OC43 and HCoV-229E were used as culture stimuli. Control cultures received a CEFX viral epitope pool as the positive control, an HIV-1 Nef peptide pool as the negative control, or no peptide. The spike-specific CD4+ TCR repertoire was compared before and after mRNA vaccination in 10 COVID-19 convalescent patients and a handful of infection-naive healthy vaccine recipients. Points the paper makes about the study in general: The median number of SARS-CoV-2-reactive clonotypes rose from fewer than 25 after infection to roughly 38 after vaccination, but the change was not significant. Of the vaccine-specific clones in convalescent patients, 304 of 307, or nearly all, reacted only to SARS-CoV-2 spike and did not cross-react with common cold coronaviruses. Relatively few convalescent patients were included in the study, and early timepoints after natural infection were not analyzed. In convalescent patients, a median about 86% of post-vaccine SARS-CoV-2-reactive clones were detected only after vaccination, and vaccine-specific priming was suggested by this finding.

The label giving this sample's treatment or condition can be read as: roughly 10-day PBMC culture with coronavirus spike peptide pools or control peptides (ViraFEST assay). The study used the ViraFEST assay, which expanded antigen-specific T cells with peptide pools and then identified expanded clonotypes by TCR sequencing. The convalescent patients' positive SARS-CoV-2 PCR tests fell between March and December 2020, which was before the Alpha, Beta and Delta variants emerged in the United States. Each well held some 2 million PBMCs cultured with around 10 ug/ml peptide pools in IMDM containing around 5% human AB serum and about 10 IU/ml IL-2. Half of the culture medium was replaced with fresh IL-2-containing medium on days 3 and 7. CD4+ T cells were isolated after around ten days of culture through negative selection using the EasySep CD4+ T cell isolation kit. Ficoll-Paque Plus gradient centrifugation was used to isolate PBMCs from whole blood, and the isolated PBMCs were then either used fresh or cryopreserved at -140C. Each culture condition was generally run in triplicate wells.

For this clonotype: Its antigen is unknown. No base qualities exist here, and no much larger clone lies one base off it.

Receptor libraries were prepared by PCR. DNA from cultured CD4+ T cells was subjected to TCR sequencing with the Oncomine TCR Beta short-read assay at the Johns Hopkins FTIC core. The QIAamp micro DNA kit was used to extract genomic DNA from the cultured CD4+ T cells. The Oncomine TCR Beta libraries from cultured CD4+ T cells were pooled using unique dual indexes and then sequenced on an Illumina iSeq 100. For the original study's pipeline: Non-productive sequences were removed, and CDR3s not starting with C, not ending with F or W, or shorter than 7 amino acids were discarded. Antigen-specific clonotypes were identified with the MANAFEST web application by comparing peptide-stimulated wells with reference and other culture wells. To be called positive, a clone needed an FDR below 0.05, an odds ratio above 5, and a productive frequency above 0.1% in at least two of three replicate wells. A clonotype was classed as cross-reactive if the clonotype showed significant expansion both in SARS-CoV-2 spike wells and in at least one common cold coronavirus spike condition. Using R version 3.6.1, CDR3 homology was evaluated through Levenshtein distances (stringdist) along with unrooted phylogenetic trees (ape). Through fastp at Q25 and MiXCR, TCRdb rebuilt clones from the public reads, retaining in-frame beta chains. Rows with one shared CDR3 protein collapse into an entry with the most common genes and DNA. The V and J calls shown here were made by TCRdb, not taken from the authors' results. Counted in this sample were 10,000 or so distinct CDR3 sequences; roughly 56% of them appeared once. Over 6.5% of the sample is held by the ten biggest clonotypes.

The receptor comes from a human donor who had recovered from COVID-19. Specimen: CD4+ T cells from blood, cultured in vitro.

DNA sequence: TGCGCCAGCAGCCTGGGACAGAGCTCCTATGGCTACACCTTC. It translates to CASSLGQSSYGYTF. Recombination linked TRBV5-1 to TRBJ1-2; 7 bases in the middle match TRBD1. Trimmed from V: 4 bases; trimmed from J: 4 bases; junction bases lacking a gene match: 7. CDR1 and CDR2, looked up from the germline V gene, are SGHRS and YFSETQ. Taken from cysteine to phenylalanine, the CDR3 has 14 residues. The sequence is cut down to CDR3 DNA, 42 bases in frame from base 1.